This T cell receptor beta chain stems from a study of graft-versus-host responses after intestinal transplantation. Study-level information: Isolated intestinal, liver-intestinal, or multivisceral transplants had been given to the recipients.

This table comes from immunoSEQ multiplex PCR, and its TCRdb copy is limited to in-frame clones, with some not included. Of about 10,000 clones in the sample, 94% were seen once. The trim removed 0 bases at V and 2 bases at J, leaving 3 bases unmatched. The CDR3 covers 15 residues. The germline gives CDR1 MNHEY, CDR2 SVGAGI. This chain uses TRBV6-5 with TRBJ2-7; 8 bases agree with TRBD2. The sequence was obtained from a human patient who received an intestinal transplant, so some T cells may come from the graft donor. This material consisted of PBMCs, taken 8 days after intestinal transplant. The CDR3 is CASSYSKLAAYEQYF. The CDR3 region has the DNA TGTGCCAGCAGTTACTCGAAACTAGCGGCCTACGAGCAGTACTTC.